Reported below is one T cell receptor (beta chain). Its antigen remains unknown. The entry originates in a study of cytomegalovirus exposure and HLA in healthy donors. The primer mix had 60 Vbeta and 13 Jbeta primers. Method: immunoSEQ multiplex PCR; TCRdb's copy keeps in-frame clones and lacks some. The table records approximately 150,000 clones, 60% to 80% of them present only once. From germline, CDR1 is LGHNA and CDR2 YSLEER. V was clipped by 0 bases and J by 2 bases; unmatched bases: 5. This CDR3 has 17 residues. Broader study findings: Among the CMV-associated chains, three were confirmed in vitro as specific for CMV antigens. It was shown in a later analysis that HLA-associated TCR beta chains were more clonally expanded than other, equally common chains.

V is TRBV4-3 and J is TRBJ2-2; TRBD2 matches 8 bases. This receptor was taken from a woman aged 35 to 49 in good health and CMV-seronegative. Material: PBMCs. CDR3 sequence reads: CASSQDAGGQNTGELFF. Here the CDR3 DNA reads TGCGCCAGCAGCCAAGACGCGGGAGGCCAAAACACCGGGGAGCTGTTTTTT.